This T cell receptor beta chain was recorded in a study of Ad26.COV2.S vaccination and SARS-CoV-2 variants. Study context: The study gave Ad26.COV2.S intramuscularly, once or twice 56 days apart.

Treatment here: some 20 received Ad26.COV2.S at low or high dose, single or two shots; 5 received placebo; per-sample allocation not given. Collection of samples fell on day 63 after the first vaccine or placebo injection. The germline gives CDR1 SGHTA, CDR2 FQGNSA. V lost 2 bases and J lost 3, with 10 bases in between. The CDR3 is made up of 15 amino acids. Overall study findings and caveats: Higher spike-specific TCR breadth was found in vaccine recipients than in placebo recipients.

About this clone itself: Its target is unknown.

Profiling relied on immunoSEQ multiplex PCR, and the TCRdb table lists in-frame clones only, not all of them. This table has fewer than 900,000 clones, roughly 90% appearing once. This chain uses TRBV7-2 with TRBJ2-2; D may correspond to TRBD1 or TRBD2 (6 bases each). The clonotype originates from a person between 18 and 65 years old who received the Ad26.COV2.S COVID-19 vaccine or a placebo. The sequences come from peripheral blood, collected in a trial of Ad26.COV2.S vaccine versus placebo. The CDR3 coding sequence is TGTGCCAGCAGCTTAACGAGGGGGGACACCGGGGAGCTGTTTTTT. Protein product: CASSLTRGDTGELFF.